This note documents a single T cell receptor beta chain sequence. This sample is part of a study of T cell clones after liver transplantation. At the level of the study: HCV positivity affected three of eight recipients; the rest lacked autoimmune or viral indications.

CDR3 length: 14 residues. J gave up 3 bases and V 6 bases, and 3 bases lay outside the gene matches. Sequencing was performed with immunoSEQ multiplex PCR; in TCRdb, only in-frame clones are kept and a portion is missing. The repertoire holds approximately 12,000 clones, with roughly 74% as singletons. The receptor was derived from a human patient who received a liver transplant. Part of the T cell pool may stem from the graft donor. V gene TRBV5-7 combines with J gene TRBJ2-2; 9 nucleotides line up with TRBD1. TRBV5-7 is classed as an ORF, of uncertain function. The sample in question was CD8+ T cells from blood, obtained at the 22-month timepoint. CDR3 DNA: TGTGCCAGCAACACAGGGGGCTACACCGGGGAGCTGTTTTTT. It translates to CASNTGGYTGELFF.